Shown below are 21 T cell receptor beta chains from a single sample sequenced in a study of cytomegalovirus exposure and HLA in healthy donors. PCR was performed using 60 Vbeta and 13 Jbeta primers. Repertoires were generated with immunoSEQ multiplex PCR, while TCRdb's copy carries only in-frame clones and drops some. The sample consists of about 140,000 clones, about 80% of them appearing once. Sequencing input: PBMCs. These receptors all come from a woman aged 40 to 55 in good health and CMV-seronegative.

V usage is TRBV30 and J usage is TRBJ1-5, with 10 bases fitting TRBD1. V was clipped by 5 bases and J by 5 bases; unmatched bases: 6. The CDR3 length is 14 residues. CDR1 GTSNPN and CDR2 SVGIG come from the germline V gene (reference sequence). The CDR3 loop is CAWGRDRGHQPQHF. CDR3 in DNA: TGTGCCTGGGGCAGGGACAGGGGTCATCAGCCCCAGCATTTT.

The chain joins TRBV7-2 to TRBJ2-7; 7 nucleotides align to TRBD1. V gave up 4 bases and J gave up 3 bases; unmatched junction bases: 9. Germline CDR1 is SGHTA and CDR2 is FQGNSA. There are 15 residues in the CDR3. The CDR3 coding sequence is TGTGCCAGCAGCTCTTTACAGGGGAATAACTACGAGCAGTACTTC. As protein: CASSSLQGNNYEQYF.

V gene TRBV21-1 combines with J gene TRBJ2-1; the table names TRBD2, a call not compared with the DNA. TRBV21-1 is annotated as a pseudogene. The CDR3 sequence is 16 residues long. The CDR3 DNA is TGTGCCAGCAGGACTAGCGGGAGGGAATCCTACAATGAGCAGTTCTTC. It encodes CASRTSGRESYNEQFF.

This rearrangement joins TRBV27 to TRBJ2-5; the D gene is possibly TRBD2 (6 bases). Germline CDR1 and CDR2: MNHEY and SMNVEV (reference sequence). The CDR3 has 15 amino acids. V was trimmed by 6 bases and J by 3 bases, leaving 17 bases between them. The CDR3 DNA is TGTGCCAGCAGCTCAATATCCGGGGGAAAAGAGACCCAGTACTTC. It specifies CASSSISGGKETQYF.

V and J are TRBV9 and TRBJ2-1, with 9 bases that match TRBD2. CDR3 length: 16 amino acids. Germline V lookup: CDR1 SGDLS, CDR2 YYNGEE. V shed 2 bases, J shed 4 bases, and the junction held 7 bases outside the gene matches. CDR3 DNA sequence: TGTGCCAGCAGCGTCTTAGCGGGAGAGATTTACAATGAGCAGTTCTTC. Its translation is CASSVLAGEIYNEQFF. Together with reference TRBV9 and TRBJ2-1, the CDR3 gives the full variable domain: DSGVTQTPKHLITATGQRVTLRCSPRSGDLSVYWYQQSLDQGLQFLIQYYNGEERAKGNILERFSAQQFPDLHSELNLSSLELGDSALYFCASSVLAGEIYNEQFFGPGTRLTVL.

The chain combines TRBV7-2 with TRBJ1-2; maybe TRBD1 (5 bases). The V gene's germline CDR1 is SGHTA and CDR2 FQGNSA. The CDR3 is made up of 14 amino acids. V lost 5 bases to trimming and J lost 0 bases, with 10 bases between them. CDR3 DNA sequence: TGTGCCAGCAGCACAGGATACACTAACTATGGCTACACCTTC. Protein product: CASSTGYTNYGYTF.

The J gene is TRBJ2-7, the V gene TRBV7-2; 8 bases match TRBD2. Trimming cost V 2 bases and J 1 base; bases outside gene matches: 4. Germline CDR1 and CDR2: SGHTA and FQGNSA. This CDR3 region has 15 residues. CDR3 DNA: TGTGCCAGCAGCTTAACGAGCGGGGGATCCTACGAGCAGTACTTC. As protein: CASSLTSGGSYEQYF.

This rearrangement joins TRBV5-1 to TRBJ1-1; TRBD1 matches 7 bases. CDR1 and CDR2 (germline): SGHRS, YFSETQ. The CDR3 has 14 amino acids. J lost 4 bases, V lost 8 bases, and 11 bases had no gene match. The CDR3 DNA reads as TGCGCCAGTTCGACAGGGTCTGGTGGCACTGAAGCTTTCTTT. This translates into CASSTGSGGTEAFF.

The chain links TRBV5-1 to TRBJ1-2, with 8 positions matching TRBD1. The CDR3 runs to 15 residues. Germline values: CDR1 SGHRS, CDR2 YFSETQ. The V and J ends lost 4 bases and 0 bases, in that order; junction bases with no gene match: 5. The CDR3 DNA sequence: TGCGCCAGCAGCCCCGTACAGGGGGCTAACTATGGCTACACCTTC. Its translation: CASSPVQGANYGYTF.

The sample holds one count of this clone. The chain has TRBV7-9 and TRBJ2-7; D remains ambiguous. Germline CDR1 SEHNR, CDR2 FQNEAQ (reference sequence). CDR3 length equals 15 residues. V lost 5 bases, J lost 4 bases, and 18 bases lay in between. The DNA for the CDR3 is TGTGCCAGCAGCCCATACGGAGCGCCACGGTACGAGCAGTACTTC. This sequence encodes CASSPYGAPRYEQYF.

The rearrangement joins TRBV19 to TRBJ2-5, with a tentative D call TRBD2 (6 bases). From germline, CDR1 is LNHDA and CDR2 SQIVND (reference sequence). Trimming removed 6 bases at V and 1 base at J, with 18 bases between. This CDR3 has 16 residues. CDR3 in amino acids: CASSNRPGRGQETQYF. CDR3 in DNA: TGTGCCAGTAGCAACCGCCCCGGGAGAGGCCAAGAGACCCAGTACTTC. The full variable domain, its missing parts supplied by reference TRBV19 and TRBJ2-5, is DGGITQSPKYLFRKEGQNVTLSCEQNLNHDAMYWYRQDPGQGLRLIYYSQIVNDFQKGDIAEGYSVSREKKESFPLTVTSAQKNPTAFYLCASSNRPGRGQETQYFGPGTRLLVL.

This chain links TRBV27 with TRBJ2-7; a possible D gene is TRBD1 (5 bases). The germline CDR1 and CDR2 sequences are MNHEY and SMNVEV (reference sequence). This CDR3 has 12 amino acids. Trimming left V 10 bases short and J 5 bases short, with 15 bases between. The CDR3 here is CAMIKGSHEQYF. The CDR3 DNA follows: TGTGCCATGATCAAGGGGTCCCACGAGCAGTACTTC.

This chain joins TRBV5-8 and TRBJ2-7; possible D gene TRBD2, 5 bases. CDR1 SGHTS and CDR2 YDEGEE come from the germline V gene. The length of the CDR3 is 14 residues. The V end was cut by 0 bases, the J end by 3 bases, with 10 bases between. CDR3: CASSLAAGLYEQYF. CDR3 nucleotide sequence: TGTGCCAGCAGCTTGGCCGCGGGCCTCTACGAGCAGTACTTC. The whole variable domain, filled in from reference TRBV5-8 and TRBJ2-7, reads EAGVTQSPTHLIKTRGQQATLRCSPISGHTSVYWYQQALGLGLQFLLWYDEGEERNRGNFPPRFSGRQFPNYSSELNVNALELEDSALYLCASSLAAGLYEQYFGPGTRLTVT.

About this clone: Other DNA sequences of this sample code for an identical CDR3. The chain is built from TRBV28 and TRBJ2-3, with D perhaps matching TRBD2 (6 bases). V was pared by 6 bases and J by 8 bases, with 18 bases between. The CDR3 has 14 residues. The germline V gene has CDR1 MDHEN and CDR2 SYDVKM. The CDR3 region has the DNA TGTGCCAGCAGCTCCTTAGGGCGGGGAGGTACGCAGTATTTT. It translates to CASSSLGRGGTQYF.

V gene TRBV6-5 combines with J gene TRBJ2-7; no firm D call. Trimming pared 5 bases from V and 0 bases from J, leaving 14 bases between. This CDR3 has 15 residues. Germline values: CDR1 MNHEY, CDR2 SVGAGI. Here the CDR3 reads CASSARTSPSYEQYF. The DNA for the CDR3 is TGTGCCAGCAGTGCTCGTACTTCACCCTCCTACGAGCAGTACTTC.

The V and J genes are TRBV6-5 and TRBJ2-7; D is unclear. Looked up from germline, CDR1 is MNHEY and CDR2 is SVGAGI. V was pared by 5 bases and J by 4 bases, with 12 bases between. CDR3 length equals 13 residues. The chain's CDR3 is CASSMMSTYEQYF. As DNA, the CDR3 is TGTGCCAGCAGTATGATGTCCACTTACGAGCAGTACTTC.

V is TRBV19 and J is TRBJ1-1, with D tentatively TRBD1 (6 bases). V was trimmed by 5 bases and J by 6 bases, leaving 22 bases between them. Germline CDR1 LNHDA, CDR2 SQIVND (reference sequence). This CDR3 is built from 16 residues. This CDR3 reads CASSDRFAQGIPEAFF. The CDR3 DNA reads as TGTGCCAGTAGTGATCGTTTTGCACAGGGCATCCCTGAAGCTTTCTTT.

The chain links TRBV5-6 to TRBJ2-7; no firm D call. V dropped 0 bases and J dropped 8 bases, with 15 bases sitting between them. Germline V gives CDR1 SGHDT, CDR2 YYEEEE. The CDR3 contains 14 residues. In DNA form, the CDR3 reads TGTGCCAGCAGCTTGGGGGCAGTTCCTTCAAAGCAGTACTTC. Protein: CASSLGAVPSKQYF.

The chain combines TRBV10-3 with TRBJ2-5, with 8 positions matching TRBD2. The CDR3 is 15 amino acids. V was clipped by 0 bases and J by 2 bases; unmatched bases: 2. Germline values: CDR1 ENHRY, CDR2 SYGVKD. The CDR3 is CAISESLAGQETQYF. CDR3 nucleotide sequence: TGTGCCATCAGTGAGTCCCTAGCGGGTCAAGAGACCCAGTACTTC.

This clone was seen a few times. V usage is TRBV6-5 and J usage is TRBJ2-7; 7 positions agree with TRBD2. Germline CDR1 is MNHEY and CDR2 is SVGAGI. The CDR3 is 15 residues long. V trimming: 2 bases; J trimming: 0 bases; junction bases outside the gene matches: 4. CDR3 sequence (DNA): TGTGCCAGCAGTTACCTCGGCGGGAGCTCCTACGAGCAGTACTTC. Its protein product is CASSYLGGSSYEQYF.

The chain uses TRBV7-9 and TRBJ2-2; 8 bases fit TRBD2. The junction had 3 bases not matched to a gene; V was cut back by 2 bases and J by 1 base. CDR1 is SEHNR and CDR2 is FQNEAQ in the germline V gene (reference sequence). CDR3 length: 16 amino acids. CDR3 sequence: CASSLRLAGNTGELFF. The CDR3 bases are TGTGCCAGCAGCTTAAGGCTAGCGGGGAACACCGGGGAGCTGTTTTTT.